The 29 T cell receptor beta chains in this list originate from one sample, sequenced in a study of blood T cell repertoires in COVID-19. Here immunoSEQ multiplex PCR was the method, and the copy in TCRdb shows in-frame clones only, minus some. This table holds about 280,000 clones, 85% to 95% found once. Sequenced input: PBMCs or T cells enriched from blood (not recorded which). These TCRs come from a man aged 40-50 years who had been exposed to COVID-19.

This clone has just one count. The CDR3 DNA is TGTGCCAGCAGCCCACAGGGGGCTCAGCCCCAGCATTTT. Its protein product is CASSPQGAQPQHF. The V and J genes are TRBV11-2 and TRBJ1-5; 9 bases are a match to TRBD1. The CDR3 is made up of 13 amino acids. Trimming removed 5 bases from V and 6 bases from J; junction bases left unmatched: 2. CDR1 is SGHAT, CDR2 FQNNGV, per germline.

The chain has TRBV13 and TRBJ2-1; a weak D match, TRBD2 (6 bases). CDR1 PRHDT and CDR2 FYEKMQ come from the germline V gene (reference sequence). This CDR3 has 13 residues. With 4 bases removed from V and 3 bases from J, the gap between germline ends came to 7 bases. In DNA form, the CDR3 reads TGTGCCAGCAGCTCGGGACTCTACAATGAGCAGTTCTTC. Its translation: CASSSGLYNEQFF.

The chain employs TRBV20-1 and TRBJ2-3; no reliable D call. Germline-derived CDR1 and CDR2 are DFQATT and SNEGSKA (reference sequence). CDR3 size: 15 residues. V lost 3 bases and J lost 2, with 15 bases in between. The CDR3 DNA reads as TGCAGTGCTAGTAGTACGGTCGCATCCACAGATACGCAGTATTTT. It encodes CSASSTVASTDTQYF.

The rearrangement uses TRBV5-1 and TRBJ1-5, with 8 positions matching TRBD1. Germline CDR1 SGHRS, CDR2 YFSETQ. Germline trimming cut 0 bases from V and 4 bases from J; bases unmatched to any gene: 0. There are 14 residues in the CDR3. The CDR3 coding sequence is TGCGCCAGCAGCTTGGGGACAGGGAATCAGCCCCAGCATTTT. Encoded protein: CASSLGTGNQPQHF.

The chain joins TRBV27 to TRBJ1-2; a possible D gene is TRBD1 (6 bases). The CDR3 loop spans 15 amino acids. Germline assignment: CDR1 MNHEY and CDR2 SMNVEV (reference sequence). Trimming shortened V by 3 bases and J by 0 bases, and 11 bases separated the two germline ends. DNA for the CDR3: TGTGCCAGCAGTTTGGTGGGGGCAGCTAACTATGGCTACACCTTC. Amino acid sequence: CASSLVGAANYGYTF.

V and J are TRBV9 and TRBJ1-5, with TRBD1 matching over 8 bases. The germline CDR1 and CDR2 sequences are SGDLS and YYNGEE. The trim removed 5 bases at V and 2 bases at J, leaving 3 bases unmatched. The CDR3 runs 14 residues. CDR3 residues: CASSTGGGNQPQHF. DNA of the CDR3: TGTGCCAGCAGTACAGGGGGTGGCAATCAGCCCCAGCATTTT.

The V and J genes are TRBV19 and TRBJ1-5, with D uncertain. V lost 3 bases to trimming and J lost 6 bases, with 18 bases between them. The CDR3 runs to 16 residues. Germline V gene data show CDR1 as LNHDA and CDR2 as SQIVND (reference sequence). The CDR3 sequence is CASSIWKGEGSQPQHF. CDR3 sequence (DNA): TGTGCCAGTAGTATTTGGAAGGGCGAGGGAAGTCAGCCCCAGCATTTT.

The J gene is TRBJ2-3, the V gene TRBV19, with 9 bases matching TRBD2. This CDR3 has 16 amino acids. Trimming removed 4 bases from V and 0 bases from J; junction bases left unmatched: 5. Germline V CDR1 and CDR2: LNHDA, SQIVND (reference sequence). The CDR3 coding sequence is TGTGCCAGTAGTACCCGGACTAGCGTGAGCACAGATACGCAGTATTTT. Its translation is CASSTRTSVSTDTQYF.

CDR3 in DNA: TGTGCCAGCAGCTGGGCGGGACAGGCTATGAGCTATGGCTACACCTTC. Its protein is CASSWAGQAMSYGYTF. The chain is built from TRBV28 and TRBJ1-2; 8 bases line up with TRBD1. This CDR3 comprises 16 residues. After removal of 6 bases from V and 4 bases from J, the junction contained 13 bases not matched to a gene. CDR1 and CDR2 (germline): MDHEN, SYDVKM.

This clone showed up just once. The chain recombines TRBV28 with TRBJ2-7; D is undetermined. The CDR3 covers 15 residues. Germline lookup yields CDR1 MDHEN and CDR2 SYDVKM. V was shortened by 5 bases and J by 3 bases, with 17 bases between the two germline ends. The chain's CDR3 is CASSPVGMQNYEQYF. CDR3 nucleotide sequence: TGTGCCAGCAGTCCAGTGGGCATGCAAAACTACGAGCAGTACTTC.

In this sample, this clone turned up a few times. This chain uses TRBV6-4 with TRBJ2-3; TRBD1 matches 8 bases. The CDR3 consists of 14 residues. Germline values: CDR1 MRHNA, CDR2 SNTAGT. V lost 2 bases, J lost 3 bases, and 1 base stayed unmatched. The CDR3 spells CASSDRQGTDTQYF. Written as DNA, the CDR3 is TGTGCCAGCAGTGACCGACAGGGGACAGATACGCAGTATTTT.

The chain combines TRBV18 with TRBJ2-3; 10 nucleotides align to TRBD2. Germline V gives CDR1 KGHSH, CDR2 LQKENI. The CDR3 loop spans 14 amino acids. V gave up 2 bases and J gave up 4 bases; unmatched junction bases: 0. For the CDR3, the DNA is TGTGCCAGCTCACCAGGACTAGCGGCAGATACGCAGTATTTT. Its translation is CASSPGLAADTQYF.

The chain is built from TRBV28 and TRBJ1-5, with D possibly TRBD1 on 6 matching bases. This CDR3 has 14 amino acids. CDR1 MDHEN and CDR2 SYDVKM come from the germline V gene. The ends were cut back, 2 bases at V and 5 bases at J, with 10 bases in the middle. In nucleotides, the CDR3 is TGTGCCAGCAGTTTACAGGGGACGCATCAGCCCCAGCATTTT. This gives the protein CASSLQGTHQPQHF.

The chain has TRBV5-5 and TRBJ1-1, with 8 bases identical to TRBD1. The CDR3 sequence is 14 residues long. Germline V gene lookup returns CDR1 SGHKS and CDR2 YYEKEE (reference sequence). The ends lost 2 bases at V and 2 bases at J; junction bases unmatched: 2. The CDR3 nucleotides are TGTGCCAGCAGCTTCGGACAGGGAAACACTGAAGCTTTCTTT. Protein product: CASSFGQGNTEAFF.

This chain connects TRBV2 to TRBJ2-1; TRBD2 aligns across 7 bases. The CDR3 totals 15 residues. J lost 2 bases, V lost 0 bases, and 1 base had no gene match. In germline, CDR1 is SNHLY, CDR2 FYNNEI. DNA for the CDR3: TGTGCCAGCAGTGAAGCGGGAGGGCCCTACAATGAGCAGTTCTTC. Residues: CASSEAGGPYNEQFF.

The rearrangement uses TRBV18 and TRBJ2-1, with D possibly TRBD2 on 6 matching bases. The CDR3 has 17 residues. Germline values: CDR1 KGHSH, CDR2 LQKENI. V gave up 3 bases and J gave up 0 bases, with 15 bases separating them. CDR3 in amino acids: CASSPILARSSYNEQFF. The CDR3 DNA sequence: TGTGCCAGCTCACCCATTCTAGCGCGGAGCTCCTACAATGAGCAGTTCTTC.

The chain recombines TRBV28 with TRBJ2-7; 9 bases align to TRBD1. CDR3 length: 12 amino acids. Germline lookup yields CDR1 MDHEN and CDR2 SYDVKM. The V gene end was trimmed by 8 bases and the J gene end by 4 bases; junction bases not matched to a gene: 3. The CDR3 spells CASGTGSYEQYF. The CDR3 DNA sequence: TGTGCCAGCGGGACAGGGAGTTACGAGCAGTACTTC. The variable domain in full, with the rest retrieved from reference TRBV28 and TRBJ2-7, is DVKVTQSSRYLVKRTGEKVFLECVQDMDHENMFWYRQDPGLGLRLIYFSYDVKMKEKGDIPEGYSVSREKKERFSLILESASTNQTSMYLCASGTGSYEQYFGPGTRLTVT.

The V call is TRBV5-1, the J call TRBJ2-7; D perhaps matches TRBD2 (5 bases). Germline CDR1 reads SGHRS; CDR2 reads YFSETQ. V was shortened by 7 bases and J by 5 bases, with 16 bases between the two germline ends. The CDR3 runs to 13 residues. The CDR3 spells CASSWTGFDEQYF. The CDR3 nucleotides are TGCGCCAGCTCGTGGACGGGGTTTGACGAGCAGTACTTC.

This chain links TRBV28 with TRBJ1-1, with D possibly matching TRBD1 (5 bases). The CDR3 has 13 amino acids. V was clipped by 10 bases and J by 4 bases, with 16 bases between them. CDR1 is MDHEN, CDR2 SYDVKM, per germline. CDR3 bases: TGTGCCACCCAAGGCCGGGGGGGCACTGAAGCTTTCTTT. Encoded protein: CATQGRGGTEAFF. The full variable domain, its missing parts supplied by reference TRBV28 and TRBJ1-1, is DVKVTQSSRYLVKRTGEKVFLECVQDMDHENMFWYRQDPGLGLRLIYFSYDVKMKEKGDIPEGYSVSREKKERFSLILESASTNQTSMYLCATQGRGGTEAFFGQGTRLTVV.

CDR3 bases: TGTGCCAGCAGTTTATATTTGAGTATTTCGGACAGGGCTTTCTTT. It yields the protein CASSLYLSISDRAFF. J is TRBJ1-1 and V is TRBV27, with 7 bases identical to TRBD1. V gave up 1 base and J gave up 11 bases; unmatched junction bases: 13. Germline-derived CDR1 and CDR2 are MNHEY and SMNVEV (reference sequence). The CDR3 is made up of 15 amino acids.

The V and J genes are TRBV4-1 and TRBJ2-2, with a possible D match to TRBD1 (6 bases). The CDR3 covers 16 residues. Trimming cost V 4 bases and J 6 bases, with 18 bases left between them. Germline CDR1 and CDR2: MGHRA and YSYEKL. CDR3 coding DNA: TGCGCCAGCAGCCTACACATGGCGAGGGGGTCCGGGGAGCTGTTTTTT. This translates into CASSLHMARGSGELFF.

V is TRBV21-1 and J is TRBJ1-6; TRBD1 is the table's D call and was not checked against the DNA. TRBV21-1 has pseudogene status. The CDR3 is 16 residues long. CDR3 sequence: CASSLSVGQENSPLHF. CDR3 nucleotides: TGTGCCAGCAGTCTTAGTGTGGGACAGGAAAATTCACCCCTCCACTTT.

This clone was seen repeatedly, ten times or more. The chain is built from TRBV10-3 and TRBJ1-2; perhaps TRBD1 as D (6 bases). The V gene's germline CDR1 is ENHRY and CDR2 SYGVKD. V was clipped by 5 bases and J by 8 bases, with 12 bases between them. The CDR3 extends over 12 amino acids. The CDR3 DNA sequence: TGTGCCATCAGTTCGGACAGCGAAGGCTACACCTTC. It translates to CAISSDSEGYTF.

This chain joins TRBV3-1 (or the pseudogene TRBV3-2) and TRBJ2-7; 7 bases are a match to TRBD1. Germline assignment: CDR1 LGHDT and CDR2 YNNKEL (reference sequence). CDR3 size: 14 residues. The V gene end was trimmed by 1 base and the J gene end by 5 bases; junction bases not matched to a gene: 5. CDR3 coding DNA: TGTGCCAGCAGCCAAGTTGGGACAGCCGACGAGCAGTACTTC. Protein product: CASSQVGTADEQYF.

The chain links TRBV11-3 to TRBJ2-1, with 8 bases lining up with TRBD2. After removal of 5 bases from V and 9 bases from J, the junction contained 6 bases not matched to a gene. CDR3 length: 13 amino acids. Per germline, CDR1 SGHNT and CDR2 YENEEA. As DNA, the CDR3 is TGTGCCAGCAGCCTCGGGACTAGTGGTGAGCAGTTCTTC. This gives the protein CASSLGTSGEQFF.

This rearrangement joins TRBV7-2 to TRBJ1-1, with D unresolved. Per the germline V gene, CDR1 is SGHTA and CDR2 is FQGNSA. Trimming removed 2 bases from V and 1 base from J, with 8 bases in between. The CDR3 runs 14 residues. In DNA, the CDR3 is TGTGCCAGCAGCTTAAATGGAGCGAACACTGAAGCTTTCTTT. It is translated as CASSLNGANTEAFF.

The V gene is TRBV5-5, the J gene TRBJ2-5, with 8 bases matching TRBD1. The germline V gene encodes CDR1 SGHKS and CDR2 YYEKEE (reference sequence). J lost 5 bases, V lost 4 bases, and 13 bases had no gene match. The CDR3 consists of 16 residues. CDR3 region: CASSVRQGSPRETQYF. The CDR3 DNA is TGTGCCAGCAGCGTAAGACAGGGGTCCCCCAGGGAGACCCAGTACTTC.

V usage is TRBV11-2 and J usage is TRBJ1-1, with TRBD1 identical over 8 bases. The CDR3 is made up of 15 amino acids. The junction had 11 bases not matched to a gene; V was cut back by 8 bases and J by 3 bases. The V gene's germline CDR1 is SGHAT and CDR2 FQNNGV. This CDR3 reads CASSPVRDRYTEAFF. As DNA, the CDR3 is TGTGCCAGCTCCCCCGTTCGGGACAGGTACACTGAAGCTTTCTTT.

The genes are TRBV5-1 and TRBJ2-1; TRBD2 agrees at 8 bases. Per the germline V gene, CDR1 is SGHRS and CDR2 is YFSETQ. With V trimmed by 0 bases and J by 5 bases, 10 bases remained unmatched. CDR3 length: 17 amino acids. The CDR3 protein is CASSLDGRASFNNEQFF. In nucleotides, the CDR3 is TGCGCCAGCAGCTTGGACGGGAGGGCCTCGTTCAACAATGAGCAGTTCTTC.